The source of this T cell receptor beta chain is a study of blood T cells in healthy people across ages. Per the germline V gene, CDR1 is SEHNR and CDR2 is FQNEAQ (reference sequence). Trimming left V 3 bases short and J 5 bases short, with 11 bases between. The CDR3 has 15 amino acids. Samples had at least 7 million PBMCs isolated from them. Points on this clonotype: The antigen remains unidentified.

Study findings and constraints: Getting older went along with TCR beta diversity per million T cells dropping roughly linearly.

Through a sample-barcoded 5' primer and a J-beta primer mix, a second PCR was run for about 6 to 11 cycles. From the 5' RACE reads, TCRdb called clonotypes with MiXCR, one entry per CDR3 protein. This table holds about a million distinct CDR3 sequences, just over 50% found once. The clonotype comes from a woman aged 55 to 70 in good health. The source material was blood. The chain is built from TRBV7-9 and TRBJ1-6; possibly TRBD1 for D (5 bases). The CDR3 spells CASSFGGLNNSPLHF. DNA for the CDR3: TGTGCCAGCAGCTTCGGGGGATTAAATAATTCACCCCTCCACTTT. The whole variable domain, remainder taken from reference TRBV7-9 and TRBJ1-6, is DTGVSQNPRHKITKRGQNVTFRCDPISEHNRLYWYRQTLGQGPEFLTYFQNEAQLEKSRLLSDRFSAERPKGSFSTLEIQRTEQGDSAMYLCASSFGGLNNSPLHFGNGTRLTVT.